This T cell receptor beta chain was sequenced for a study of cytomegalovirus exposure and HLA in healthy donors. On this clone: The antigen remains unidentified.

13 Jbeta primers and 60 Vbeta primers were used for the PCR. Generated by immunoSEQ multiplex PCR, the TCRdb table keeps only in-frame clones and is missing some. The sample shows 150,000 to 200,000 clones, approximately 82% of them seen only once. Whole-study findings and limits: In a later analysis, TCR association rates varied by HLA locus: DRB1 most, HLA-C fewest. Within the data, a cluster of highly shared sequence variants was likely a sequencing artifact. Reports described diagnosis of cytomegalovirus status by the classifier as highly specific and sensitive. For most TCR beta V segments, an earlier analysis put the productive rate at about 87% or about 30% of the time.

The CDR3 consists of 13 residues. Germline CDR1 SEHNR, CDR2 FQNEAQ (reference sequence). The J segment lost 11 bases and the V segment lost 5 bases, leaving 7 bases of the junction unmatched. The chain employs TRBV7-9 and TRBJ1-2; 11 bases match TRBD1. The TCR sequence derives from a man aged 35-49 years in good health and CMV-seropositive. Sequencing was performed on PBMCs. The CDR3 nucleotides read TGTGCCAGCAGCACGGGACAGGGGGTCCCTTACACCTTC. Translation gives CASSTGQGVPYTF.